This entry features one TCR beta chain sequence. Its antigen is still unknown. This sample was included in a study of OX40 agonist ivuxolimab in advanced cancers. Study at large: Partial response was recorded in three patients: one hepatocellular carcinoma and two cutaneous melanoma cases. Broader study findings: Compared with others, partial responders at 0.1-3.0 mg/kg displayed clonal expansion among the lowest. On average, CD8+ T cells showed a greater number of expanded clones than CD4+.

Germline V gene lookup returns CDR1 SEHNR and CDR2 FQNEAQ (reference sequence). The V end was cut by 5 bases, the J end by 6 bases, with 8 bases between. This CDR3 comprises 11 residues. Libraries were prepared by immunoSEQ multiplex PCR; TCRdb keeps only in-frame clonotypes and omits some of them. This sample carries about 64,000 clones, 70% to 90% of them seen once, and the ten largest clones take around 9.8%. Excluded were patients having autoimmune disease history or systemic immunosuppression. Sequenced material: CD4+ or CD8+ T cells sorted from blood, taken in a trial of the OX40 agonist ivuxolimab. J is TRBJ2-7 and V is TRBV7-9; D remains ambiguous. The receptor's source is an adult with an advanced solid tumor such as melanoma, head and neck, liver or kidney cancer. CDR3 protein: CASSLDGEQYF. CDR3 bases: TGTGCCAGCAGCCTCGACGGCGAGCAGTACTTC.